These 16 T cell receptor beta chains were all obtained from the same sample, sequenced in a study of blood T cells in healthy people across ages. Sample-barcoded 5' priming and a J-beta primer mix drove a second PCR of about 6 to 12 cycles. TCRdb re-analysed the 5' RACE reads in MiXCR, keeping a single row per CDR3 protein. The sample consists of roughly 2 million distinct CDR3 sequences, around 48% of them appearing once. Sequenced: blood. The source is a woman aged 35 to 49 in good health.

The chain joins TRBV24-1 to TRBJ2-1, with D possibly TRBD2 on 6 matching bases. V lost 4 bases to trimming and J lost 0 bases, with 9 bases between them. The CDR3 extends over 15 amino acids. The germline V gene encodes CDR1 KGHDR and CDR2 SFDVKD. This chain's CDR3 is CATSELGSSYNEQFF. The DNA for the CDR3 is TGTGCCACCAGTGAGCTCGGGAGCTCCTACAATGAGCAGTTCTTC.

Regarding this clonotype: The junction does not match germline at one end; this may be a read error. The V and J genes are TRBV12-3 or TRBV12-4 and TRBJ2-7; 12 bases map to TRBD2. The CDR3 is made up of 16 amino acids. The CDR3 sequence: CTSSLTSGGTVYEQYF. The CDR3 DNA follows: TGTACCAGCAGCCTCACTAGCGGGGGGACCGTCTACGAGCAGTACTTC.

The chain recombines TRBV4-3 with TRBJ2-5; TRBD2 matches at 7 bases. Germline assignment: CDR1 LGHNA and CDR2 YSLEER. The CDR3 runs 16 residues. Trimming at V came to 0 bases and at J to 11 bases, leaving 15 bases not matched to a gene. CDR3 coding DNA: TGCGCCAGCAGCCAAGATGAGATACTAGCGCCAAATGAGCAGTACTTC. Translation: CASSQDEILAPNEQYF.

The V gene is TRBV20-1, the J gene TRBJ1-2; 7 nucleotides match TRBD1. Looked up from germline, CDR1 is DFQATT and CDR2 is SNEGSKA (reference sequence). V lost 7 bases, J lost 7 bases, and 6 bases stayed unmatched. This CDR3 has 11 amino acids. The CDR3 DNA follows: TGCAGTGTATTAAGGGGGCTTGGCTACACCTTC. This codes for CSVLRGLGYTF.

The chain couples TRBV6-5 to TRBJ1-4; D perhaps matches TRBD1 (6 bases). The CDR3 has 15 residues. Germline lookup yields CDR1 MNHEY and CDR2 SVGAGI. Trimming left V 8 bases short and J 3 bases short, with 16 bases between. CDR3 sequence: CASRGQRGANEKLFF. The CDR3 nucleotides read TGTGCCAGCCGCGGACAGCGGGGTGCTAATGAAAAACTGTTTTTT.

This clonotype was found a few times. The chain combines TRBV29-1 with TRBJ2-3; D call uncertain. Germline V lookup: CDR1 SQVTM, CDR2 ANQGSEA. The CDR3 covers 15 residues. Trimming left V 5 bases short and J 2 bases short, with 17 bases between. The CDR3 DNA reads as TGCAGCGTTAATGGTGGCGCCACTCACACAGATACGCAGTATTTT. This sequence encodes CSVNGGATHTDTQYF.

The rearrangement uses TRBV29-1 and TRBJ1-3, with D unresolved. Germline lookup yields CDR1 SQVTM and CDR2 ANQGSEA. The length of the CDR3 is 15 residues. Trimming pared 4 bases from V and 0 bases from J, leaving 13 bases between. Here the CDR3 reads CSVAGYKSSGNTIYF. CDR3 bases: TGCAGCGTTGCAGGATATAAGAGCTCTGGAAACACCATATATTTT. Complete variable domain (other parts from reference TRBV29-1 and TRBJ1-3): SAVISQKPSRDICQRGTSLTIQCQVDSQVTMMFWYRQQPGQSLTLIATANQGSEATYESGFVIDKFPISRPNLTFSTLTVSNMSPEDSSIYLCSVAGYKSSGNTIYFGEGSWLTVV.

In its sample, this clonotype was seen once. The rearrangement joins TRBV4-3 to TRBJ2-1; D may be TRBD2 (6 bases). The end of the DNA aligns better with TRBJ2-7, so the J call may be wrong. CDR3 length equals 15 residues. The germline V gene encodes CDR1 LGHNA and CDR2 YSLEER. CDR3 loop: CASSQVVAGYNEQYF. CDR3 DNA: TGCGCCAGCAGCCAAGTTGTGGCGGGGTACAATGAGCAGTACTTC.

Many counts were recorded for this clonotype. The rearrangement joins TRBV6-6 to TRBJ2-3; unclear D gene. The CDR3 covers 12 residues. The germline gives CDR1 MNHNY, CDR2 SVGAGI (reference sequence). V lost 4 bases and J 4 bases, leaving 6 bases between the germline ends. The chain's CDR3 is CASSSSPDTQYF. DNA of the CDR3: TGTGCCAGCAGTTCAAGCCCAGATACGCAGTATTTT.

The chain employs TRBV19 and TRBJ2-3; 12 nucleotides agree with TRBD1. Germline trimming cut 6 bases from V and 8 bases from J; bases unmatched to any gene: 6. Germline loops: CDR1 LNHDA, CDR2 SQIVND (reference sequence). The CDR3 sequence is 14 residues long. CDR3 in amino acids: CASSPGTGGITQYF. As DNA, the CDR3 is TGTGCCAGTAGCCCCGGGACAGGGGGCATTACGCAGTATTTT.

This clonotype was seen only a few times. This could be a read error, since a much larger clone is one nucleotide away. The rearrangement uses TRBV4-1 and TRBJ2-5, with D perhaps matching TRBD1 or TRBD2 (5 bases each). The DNA end is more similar to TRBJ2-1, so the J call may be wrong. Germline loops: CDR1 MGHRA, CDR2 YSYEKL. This CDR3 comprises 15 residues. This chain's CDR3 is CASSQDPGTQETQFF. The CDR3 bases are TGCGCCAGCAGCCAAGACCCGGGGACCCAAGAGACCCAGTTCTTC.

As DNA, the CDR3 is TGCAGTGGGGATCCTGGGGCCAACGTCCTGACTTTC. It encodes CSGDPGANVLTF. V and J are TRBV20-1 and TRBJ2-6, with no clear D. Per the germline V gene, CDR1 is DFQATT and CDR2 is SNEGSKA (reference sequence). Trimming cost V 7 bases and J 2 bases, with 6 bases left between them. The CDR3 has 12 amino acids.

The chain employs TRBV20-1 and TRBJ1-2, with TRBD1 matching over 7 bases. Losses at the gene ends were 6 bases for V and 1 base for J; bases not matched to a gene: 11. The CDR3 runs to 15 residues. Germline V gene sequence: CDR1 DFQATT, CDR2 SNEGSKA (reference sequence). CDR3 amino acids: CSANTRDRLNYGYTF. CDR3 nucleotide sequence: TGCAGTGCCAACACCCGGGACAGACTTAACTATGGCTACACCTTC.

This clonotype has only one observation. This chain joins TRBV7-9 and TRBJ1-4; no firm D call. V gave up 5 bases and J gave up 7 bases, with 17 bases separating them. Germline V CDR1 and CDR2: SEHNR, FQNEAQ (reference sequence). CDR3 size: 15 residues. DNA of the CDR3: TGTGCCAGCAGCCTATTGTCGGCCGGCGGTGAAAAACTGTTTTTT. Encoded protein: CASSLLSAGGEKLFF.

Only a few counts were recorded for this clonotype. The rearrangement uses TRBV6-5 and TRBJ2-1, with D hard to call. Trimming removed 1 base from V and 2 bases from J, with 9 bases in between. Germline assignment: CDR1 MNHEY and CDR2 SVGAGI. The CDR3 is 15 amino acids. Here the CDR3 reads CASSYFTSPYNEQFF. CDR3 nucleotide sequence: TGTGCCAGCAGTTACTTTACTTCCCCCTACAATGAGCAGTTCTTC.

This clonotype has more than one count but fewer than ten. CDR3 in DNA: TGCAGCGTATGCAGGGCCAACTATGGCTACACCTTC. Its protein product is CSVCRANYGYTF. The V gene is TRBV29-1, the J gene TRBJ1-2, with TRBD1 as a possible D gene (5 bases). CDR1 and CDR2 from the germline V gene are SQVTM and ANQGSEA. Trimming stripped 6 bases from V and 2 bases from J, with 10 bases between. CDR3 length: 12 amino acids.